Within the sample, the clone carrying this T cell receptor (beta chain) is medium-sized. Its antigen is currently unknown. Trimming stripped 4 bases from V and 9 bases from J, with 16 bases between. This CDR3 region has 15 residues. Germline CDR1 reads SGHTA; CDR2 reads FQGNSA. TCRdb processed the 5' RACE reads anew with MiXCR; each CDR3 protein has one entry. This sample has over 50,000 distinct CDR3 sequences, with around 30% found just once. Study findings and constraints: Larger-cohort validation covered only one TCR beta V-J rearrangement.

V gene TRBV7-2 combines with J gene TRBJ1-6; TRBD1 might be the D (5 bases). Sample: tumor-infiltrating naive CD4+ T cells sorted from the breast tumor. Subset indicated: naive CD4+ T cells, CD4+CD45RA+CD25-. The receptor was isolated from a female donor with breast cancer. This chain's CDR3 is CASSSRASRGSPLHF. CDR3 in DNA: TGTGCCAGCAGCTCTAGGGCCTCAAGGGGTTCACCCCTCCACTTT.